The present entry profiles one TCR beta chain with its context. No antigen is known for it. TCRdb re-analysed the 5' RACE reads in MiXCR, keeping a single row per CDR3 protein. The sample shows roughly 180,000 distinct CDR3 sequences, under 14% of them seen only once. The sample is drawn from a study of CD8 T cells in ankylosing spondylitis. Study outcomes and limitations: Earlier literature documents some of the motif variants in reactive arthritis synovial fluid and blood.

From germline, CDR1 is DFQATT and CDR2 SNEGSKA (reference sequence). V lost 6 bases and J lost 8; bases outside the gene matches: 8. This CDR3 spans 13 amino acids. The receptor comes from a male donor with ankylosing spondylitis or in good health (not recorded which). The material sequenced was blood, either unsorted or a sorted T cell fraction (not recorded which). The chain combines TRBV20-1 with TRBJ1-4; 8 bases match TRBD1. DNA of the CDR3: TGCAGTGCCGTTCAGGGGGCCAGGGAAAAACTGTTTTTT. Amino acid sequence: CSAVQGAREKLFF.